Below are 16 T cell receptor beta chains sequenced from a single sample in a study of blood T cell repertoires in COVID-19. Measured with immunoSEQ multiplex PCR; TCRdb has only the in-frame clones, and not every one. The table lists around 220,000 clones, about 85% of them singletons. The source material was PBMCs or T cells enriched from blood (not recorded which). These receptors came from a woman aged 25 to 45 with acute COVID-19.

V is TRBV5-4 and J is TRBJ1-2, with a weak D call TRBD1 (6 bases). This CDR3 region has 16 residues. The germline gives CDR1 SGHNT, CDR2 YYREEE (reference sequence). Trimming stripped 2 bases from V and 5 bases from J, with 19 bases between. The CDR3 region is CASSFLLQGLSYGYTF. CDR3 nucleotide sequence: TGTGCCAGCAGCTTTTTACTACAGGGTTTAAGTTATGGCTACACCTTC.

V gene TRBV19 combines with J gene TRBJ2-1, with 7 bases that match TRBD1. V was pared by 7 bases and J by 3 bases, with 15 bases of the junction left unmatched. Germline values: CDR1 LNHDA, CDR2 SQIVND (reference sequence). There are 17 residues in the CDR3. CDR3 region: CASTKYGPRTGYNEQFF. CDR3 bases: TGTGCCAGTACCAAGTATGGCCCGAGGACAGGCTACAATGAGCAGTTCTTC.

The gene calls are TRBV4-3 and TRBJ2-2, with 7 nucleotides matching TRBD2. After removal of 2 bases from V and 1 base from J, the junction contained 4 bases not matched to a gene. Germline V lookup: CDR1 LGHNA, CDR2 YSLEER. The CDR3 is 16 residues long. The CDR3 loop is CASSQSGGRNTGELFF. The DNA for the CDR3 is TGCGCCAGCAGCCAATCGGGAGGACGGAACACCGGGGAGCTGTTTTTT.

This clone was observed a few times. This chain uses TRBV27 with TRBJ1-6; weak D call: TRBD1 (5 bases). The V end was cut by 8 bases, the J end by 6 bases, with 5 bases between. The germline gives CDR1 MNHEY, CDR2 SMNVEV (reference sequence). The CDR3 runs to 11 residues. The CDR3 protein is CASGANSPLHF. CDR3 in DNA: TGTGCCAGCGGGGCTAATTCACCCCTCCACTTT.

The chain carries TRBV28 and TRBJ2-7; 7 nucleotides match TRBD1. J was trimmed by 3 bases and V by 6 bases; bases with no gene match: 17. Germline lookup yields CDR1 MDHEN and CDR2 SYDVKM. CDR3 size: 17 residues. The DNA of the CDR3 is TGTGCCAGCAGCTCAAATTGGGACAGTAAAGAGAGCTACGAGCAGTACTTC. Translating gives CASSSNWDSKESYEQYF. Together with reference TRBV28 and TRBJ2-7, the CDR3 gives the full variable domain: DVKVTQSSRYLVKRTGEKVFLECVQDMDHENMFWYRQDPGLGLRLIYFSYDVKMKEKGDIPEGYSVSREKKERFSLILESASTNQTSMYLCASSSNWDSKESYEQYFGPGTRLTVT.

The chain has TRBV3-1 (or the pseudogene TRBV3-2) and TRBJ2-5; 8 bases align to TRBD2. The CDR3 length is 16 residues. Germline CDR1 LGHDT, CDR2 YNNKEL (reference sequence). Unmatched junction bases numbered 7, after V lost 2 bases and J lost 2 bases. The CDR3, as DNA: TGTGCCAGCAGCCAACTTGGACTAGCTGCTCAAGAGACCCAGTACTTC. It translates to CASSQLGLAAQETQYF.

The chain carries TRBV29-1 and TRBJ1-2; 10 nucleotides line up with TRBD1. The CDR3 length is 15 residues. The V gene's germline CDR1 is SQVTM and CDR2 ANQGSEA. Germline trimming cut 0 bases from V and 2 bases from J; bases unmatched to any gene: 3. The DNA for the CDR3 is TGCAGCGTTGAAGATCGGACAGGGGGGAACTATGGCTACACCTTC. Residues: CSVEDRTGGNYGYTF.

V and J are TRBV25-1 and TRBJ1-6, with D maybe TRBD1 (6 bases). V was clipped by 2 bases and J by 6 bases, with 8 bases between them. The CDR3 sequence is 14 residues long. The germline CDR1 and CDR2 sequences are MGHDK and SYGVNS. The CDR3 DNA is TGTGCCAGCAGTGAACTGGACAGTAATTCACCCCTCCACTTT. This encodes CASSELDSNSPLHF.

The CDR3, as DNA: TGCGCCAGCAGCCAAGATCGTACGGTACTCTATGGCTACACCTTC. Protein product: CASSQDRTVLYGYTF. The rearrangement uses TRBV4-1 and TRBJ1-2; no clear D. The V gene lost 0 bases and the J gene lost 4 bases, with 12 bases spanning the gap. CDR3 length equals 15 residues. The germline gives CDR1 MGHRA, CDR2 YSYEKL.

This chain joins TRBV27 and TRBJ2-3; tentatively, D is TRBD2 (5 bases). Germline CDR1 MNHEY, CDR2 SMNVEV (reference sequence). CDR3 length: 14 residues. The V end lost 6 bases, the J end lost 2 bases, and 12 bases lay between the germline ends. DNA of the CDR3: TGTGCCAGCAGCTCCCTCCGGGACACAGATACGCAGTATTTT. Translated: CASSSLRDTDTQYF.

The rearrangement uses TRBV5-4 and TRBJ2-7, with 9 bases aligning to TRBD1. V was clipped by 4 bases and J by 6 bases; unmatched bases: 11. Germline V gives CDR1 SGHNT, CDR2 YYREEE (reference sequence). The CDR3 contains 15 residues. CDR3 sequence reads: CASSLKTGGSSEQYF. The CDR3 nucleotides are TGTGCCAGCAGCCTGAAGACAGGGGGAAGTAGCGAGCAGTACTTC. The full variable domain, in which reference TRBV5-4 and TRBJ2-7 provide the parts outside the CDR3, is ETGVTQSPTHLIKTRGQQVTLRCSSQSGHNTVSWYQQALGQGPQFIFQYYREEENGRGNFPPRFSGLQFPNYSSELNVNALELDDSALYLCASSLKTGGSSEQYFGPGTRLTVT.

This clone was picked up a small number of times. This chain joins TRBV15 and TRBJ2-5; 7 bases agree with TRBD2. V trimming: 0 bases; J trimming: 5 bases; junction bases outside the gene matches: 6. Germline loops: CDR1 LNHNV, CDR2 YYDKDF (reference sequence). This CDR3 has 15 amino acids. CDR3 coding DNA: TGTGCCACCAGCAGAGATAGTAGCGGGCGGGAGACCCAGTACTTC. The encoded protein is CATSRDSSGRETQYF.

The V call is TRBV4-1, the J call TRBJ2-7; the match to TRBD2 covers 14 bases. V shed 0 bases, J shed 0 bases, and the junction held 7 bases outside the gene matches. This CDR3 comprises 19 residues. Germline lookup yields CDR1 MGHRA and CDR2 YSYEKL. The CDR3 DNA is TGCGCCAGCAGCCAAGATTGGACTAGCGGGAGGCTTAGCTCCTACGAGCAGTACTTC. Amino acids: CASSQDWTSGRLSSYEQYF.

The V gene is TRBV2, the J gene TRBJ2-2, with a possible D match to TRBD1 (6 bases). This CDR3 contains 13 residues. Germline lookup yields CDR1 SNHLY and CDR2 FYNNEI. Trimming removed 7 bases from V and 5 bases from J, with 11 bases in between. In DNA, the CDR3 is TGTGCCAGCAATAAACAGGGAACCGGGGAGCTGTTTTTT. It is translated as CASNKQGTGELFF.

The J gene is TRBJ2-1, the V gene TRBV7-3; 8 bases map to TRBD1. J was trimmed by 0 bases and V by 5 bases; bases with no gene match: 6. The CDR3 has 16 residues. Germline V gene lookup returns CDR1 SGHTA and CDR2 FQGTGA. The CDR3 here is CASSPNRGASYNEQFF. The DNA of the CDR3 is TGTGCCAGCAGCCCAAACAGGGGGGCCTCCTACAATGAGCAGTTCTTC.

V and J are TRBV9 and TRBJ2-1; 7 nucleotides match TRBD2. With V trimmed by 0 bases and J by 8 bases, 14 bases remained unmatched. CDR1 is SGDLS, CDR2 YYNGEE, per germline. The CDR3 is made up of 17 amino acids. The CDR3 nucleotides are TGTGCCAGCAGCGTAGGGGGAGGGGCGCGGTCTGGCGATGAGCAGTTCTTC. Translated: CASSVGGGARSGDEQFF.